Listed below are T cell receptor beta chains from one sample, sequenced in a study of T-cell reconstitution after alpha-beta-depleted transplantation in children. Each CDR3 protein is one row after TCRdb ran MiXCR on the PCR reads. The repertoire holds some 600,000 distinct CDR3 sequences, with around 17% as singletons. Here the sequenced sample was PBMCs from the stem cell graft donor, taken from the stem cell graft. The receptors derive from a human donor who donated a stem cell graft to a child with acute myeloid leukemia. Both conserved end residues are part of each CDR3. D genes are given only for firm matches. The listing skips clone size in some rows; elsewhere it reads once, few, many or a size class.

d_call: NA; j_call: TRBJ2-7; clone_size: many; v_call: TRBV12-3/TRBV12-4; cdr3_nt: TGTGCCAGCAGCTGGACAGTGGGAGAGCAGTACTTC; cdr3_aa: CASSWTVGEQYF
d_call: NA; j_call: TRBJ2-3; clone_size: NA; v_call: TRBV12-3/TRBV12-4; cdr3_nt: TGTGCCAGCAGTTTATACCCAGATACGCAGTATTTT; cdr3_aa: CASSLYPDTQYF
d_call: NA; j_call: TRBJ2-3; clone_size: many; v_call: TRBV20-1; cdr3_nt: TGCAGTGCTAGAATGCGGGGGCGCACAGATACGCAGTATTTT; cdr3_aa: CSARMRGRTDTQYF
d_call: TRBD2; j_call: TRBJ2-5; clone_size: few; v_call: TRBV12-3/TRBV12-4; cdr3_nt: TGTGCCAGCAGTTCCGGGACTAGCGGGACTTTCCAAGAGACCCAGTACTTC; cdr3_aa: CASSSGTSGTFQETQYF
d_call: NA; j_call: TRBJ1-1; clone_size: few; v_call: TRBV7-9; cdr3_nt: TGTGCCAGCAGCCCGGGGACACGCGTTAACACTGAAGCTTTCTTT; cdr3_aa: CASSPGTRVNTEAFF
d_call: NA; j_call: TRBJ1-4; clone_size: few; v_call: TRBV12-3/TRBV12-4; cdr3_nt: TGTGCCAGCAGTTTTGGAGGGAACGATGAAAAACTGTTTTTT; cdr3_aa: CASSFGGNDEKLFF
d_call: NA; j_call: TRBJ1-4; clone_size: few; v_call: TRBV7-2; cdr3_nt: TGTGCCAGCAGCTTAGTTGGGGGGTCTAATGAAAAACTGTTTTTT; cdr3_aa: CASSLVGGSNEKLFF
d_call: TRBD1; j_call: TRBJ2-2; clone_size: NA; v_call: TRBV4-3; cdr3_nt: TGCGCCAGCAGCCACCCCTTGGGACAGTCAAGAAACACCGGGGAGCTGTTTTTT; cdr3_aa: CASSHPLGQSRNTGELFF
d_call: NA; j_call: TRBJ2-1; clone_size: many; v_call: TRBV6-4; cdr3_nt: TGTGCCAGCAGTGATACGGACCTCAACCCACATGAGCAGTTCTTC; cdr3_aa: CASSDTDLNPHEQFF
d_call: NA; j_call: TRBJ1-5; clone_size: few; v_call: TRBV11-2; cdr3_nt: TGTGCCAGCAGCTTAAGTCCCCAGATTATTAGCAATCAGCCCCAGCATTTT; cdr3_aa: CASSLSPQIISNQPQHF
d_call: NA; j_call: TRBJ1-2; clone_size: many; v_call: TRBV10-3; cdr3_nt: TGTGCCACGAAAGACCCTGGGATTCAGGCGGGCTATGGCTACACCTTC; cdr3_aa: CATKDPGIQAGYGYTF
d_call: TRBD1; j_call: TRBJ2-1; clone_size: many; v_call: TRBV20-1; cdr3_nt: TGCAGTGCTAAGACAGGGGCGTACGCTGAGCAGTTCTTC; cdr3_aa: CSAKTGAYAEQFF
d_call: TRBD2; j_call: TRBJ2-3; clone_size: many; v_call: TRBV20-1; cdr3_nt: TGCAGTGCTAGAGATTCGGCTAGCGGCCGCACAGATACGCAGTATTTT; cdr3_aa: CSARDSASGRTDTQYF
d_call: NA; j_call: TRBJ2-7; clone_size: few; v_call: TRBV12-3/TRBV12-4; cdr3_nt: TGTGCCAGCAGTTTAGGGGTGGGGCAGTACTTC; cdr3_aa: CASSLGVGQYF
d_call: TRBD1; j_call: TRBJ1-1; clone_size: NA; v_call: TRBV9; cdr3_nt: TGTGCCAGCAGCGTAGGGCGGCCACAGGGGGGTACTGAAGCTTTCTTT; cdr3_aa: CASSVGRPQGGTEAFF
d_call: TRBD1; j_call: TRBJ2-3; clone_size: many; v_call: TRBV29-1; cdr3_nt: TGCAGCGTCCGGGGGGACAGGGGGGCAGATACGCAGTATTTT; cdr3_aa: CSVRGDRGADTQYF
d_call: TRBD1; j_call: TRBJ1-1; clone_size: few; v_call: TRBV27; cdr3_nt: TGTGCCAGCAGCAAGGGGACAGGGAACACTGAAGCTTTCTTT; cdr3_aa: CASSKGTGNTEAFF
d_call: NA; j_call: TRBJ1-1; clone_size: many; v_call: TRBV20-1; cdr3_nt: TGCAGTGCTAGAACGGGAAATTCTGAAGCTTTCTTT; cdr3_aa: CSARTGNSEAFF